Listed here is a single T cell receptor beta chain. The antigen is undetermined. Every subset had its genomic DNA shared out evenly among several immunoSEQ plates. Repertoires were generated with immunoSEQ multiplex PCR, while TCRdb's copy carries only in-frame clones and drops some. The profile shows a few million clones, over 85% of them singletons. The record originates from a study of shared clonotypes between healthy human individuals. Study-level results: Sharing across four donors was highest in naive CD4 (roughly 5%) and lowest in memory CD8 (approximately 0.4%).

Sequences were obtained from naive CD4+ T cells from PBMCs. Documented subset: CD45RA+ positively selected. This clonotype was sampled from a man in his late teens or twenties in good health. Some clones in this sample may be carry-over from other donors' samples.

This CDR3 is CAWSVQVHNEQFF. The CDR3 DNA reads TGTGCCTGGAGTGTGCAGGTACACAATGAGCAGTTCTTC. V is TRBV30 and J is TRBJ2-1, with D unclear. Germline CDR1 and CDR2: GTSNPN and SVGIG (reference sequence). This CDR3 contains 13 residues. The ends were cut back, 0 bases at V and 5 bases at J, with 8 bases in the middle.